This T cell receptor beta chain was sequenced for a study of cytomegalovirus exposure and HLA in healthy donors. The PCR used 60 Vbeta and 13 Jbeta primers. The method was immunoSEQ multiplex PCR; TCRdb's version includes in-frame clones alone and lacks a portion of them. This sample carries about 150,000 clones, more than 75% of them seen once, and the ten largest clones take approximately 8.1%. Trimming removed 7 bases from V and 2 bases from J, with 14 bases in between. Germline CDR1 is LNHDA and CDR2 is SQIVND (reference sequence). The length of the CDR3 is 14 residues. This clone turned up a few times. Its antigen is undetermined. Study findings and constraints: The productive fraction for most TCR beta V segments was about 90% or about 30% in an earlier analysis.

Healthy bone marrow donors formed the donor group. The sequence was collected from a woman aged 50 to 60 in good health and CMV-seropositive. The specimen sequenced was PBMCs. The chain combines TRBV19 with TRBJ1-1; D might be TRBD1 (5 bases). CDR3 nucleotides: TGTGCCAGTACCTATCGGGGGGTAAACACTGAAGCTTTCTTT. Translating gives CASTYRGVNTEAFF.